The entry that follows covers one TCR beta chain sequence. This entry belongs to a study of T cell changes during pregnancy in multiple sclerosis. This CDR3 has 16 residues. Germline V gives CDR1 SGHAT, CDR2 FQNNGV. V gave up 6 bases and J gave up 8 bases; unmatched junction bases: 15. Using immunoSEQ multiplex PCR, the repertoire was profiled, and TCRdb retains in-frame clones only, with some absent. The sample holds under 50,000 clones, roughly 92% seen once. The sequence came from a female donor with multiple sclerosis, enrolled in a pregnancy study. This sample comprised CD4+ T cells from peripheral blood mononuclear cells, obtained in the first trimester of pregnancy. The chain has TRBV11-2 and TRBJ1-4; 7 positions match TRBD1. The CDR3 is CASRPQGREKKEKLFF. The CDR3 region has the DNA TGTGCCAGCAGACCACAGGGGAGAGAGAAGAAAGAAAAACTGTTTTTT.